The rows below give T cell receptor beta chains drawn from one sample of a study of blood T cell repertoires in COVID-19. Clones were sequenced by immunoSEQ multiplex PCR, and TCRdb holds only the in-frame ones, with some missing. The sample includes some 140,000 clones, roughly 83% of them seen just once. Sequencing used PBMCs or T cells enriched from blood (not recorded which). These receptors were taken from a man aged 35 to 55 with acute COVID-19. Both conserved end residues are part of each CDR3. The order of the fields is J gene, clone size, V gene, D gene, CDR3 DNA, CDR3 protein. D genes are given only for firm matches. For some rows the clone size is stated as once, few or many, or as a class when expanded; others skip it.

j_gene: TRBJ2-5
abundance: NA
v_gene: TRBV2
d_gene: NA
CDR3nt: TGTGCCAGCAGTGAACTCAGGGCGATACAAGAGACCCAGTACTTC
CDR3aa: CASSELRAIQETQYF

j_gene: TRBJ2-1
abundance: NA
v_gene: TRBV4-3
d_gene: TRBD2
CDR3nt: TGCGCCAGCGGCCTAGCGGGAAGGTACAATGAGCAGTTCTTC
CDR3aa: CASGLAGRYNEQFF

j_gene: TRBJ2-1
abundance: few
v_gene: TRBV14
d_gene: TRBD2
CDR3nt: TGTGCCAGCAGCCTCGGGGGGGCAATTAATGAGCAGTTCTTC
CDR3aa: CASSLGGAINEQFF

j_gene: TRBJ1-1
abundance: NA
v_gene: TRBV5-1
d_gene: NA
CDR3nt: TGCGCCAGCAGCTTACAGGGACAAGACACTGAAGCTTTCTTT
CDR3aa: CASSLQGQDTEAFF

j_gene: TRBJ2-1
abundance: NA
v_gene: TRBV19
d_gene: TRBD1
CDR3nt: TGTGCCAGTAGTATATCCGGGACAGGGCACAATGAGCAGTTCTTC
CDR3aa: CASSISGTGHNEQFF

j_gene: TRBJ2-7
abundance: NA
v_gene: TRBV6-6
d_gene: TRBD2
CDR3nt: TGTGCCAGCAGCCACGGGGGGTACGAGCAGTACTTC
CDR3aa: CASSHGGYEQYF

j_gene: TRBJ2-3
abundance: NA
v_gene: TRBV7-2
d_gene: TRBD2
CDR3nt: TGTGCCAGCAGCCTCCGACTAGCGGGAGATACGCAGTATTTT
CDR3aa: CASSLRLAGDTQYF

j_gene: TRBJ2-7
abundance: NA
v_gene: TRBV6-2/TRBV6-3
d_gene: TRBD1
CDR3nt: TGTGCCAGCAGTTACACCGGACAGGGTTTCCCTCTCGCCTACGAGCAGTACTTC
CDR3aa: CASSYTGQGFPLAYEQYF

j_gene: TRBJ1-5
abundance: NA
v_gene: TRBV20-1
d_gene: TRBD1
CDR3nt: TGCAGTGCTAGTAAGGACAGGGCACAGCCCCAGCATTTT
CDR3aa: CSASKDRAQPQHF

j_gene: TRBJ2-2
abundance: NA
v_gene: TRBV24-1
d_gene: TRBD1
CDR3nt: TGTGCCACCAATAACATCGATGGACAGGGGGCGATCGGGGAGCTGTTTTTT
CDR3aa: CATNNIDGQGAIGELFF

j_gene: TRBJ1-1
abundance: NA
v_gene: TRBV11-3
d_gene: TRBD1
CDR3nt: TGTGCCAGCAGCTCGGGGACAGGAATGAACACTGAAGCTTTCTTT
CDR3aa: CASSSGTGMNTEAFF

j_gene: TRBJ2-1
abundance: few
v_gene: TRBV2
d_gene: NA
CDR3nt: TGTGCCAGCAACCAGGGGCGCTACAATGAGCAGTTCTTC
CDR3aa: CASNQGRYNEQFF

j_gene: TRBJ2-1
abundance: once
v_gene: TRBV18
d_gene: TRBD2
CDR3nt: TGTGCCAGCTCACCACAGACTAGCGGGAGCAATGAGCAGTTCTTC
CDR3aa: CASSPQTSGSNEQFF

j_gene: TRBJ1-6
abundance: NA
v_gene: TRBV11-2
d_gene: TRBD1
CDR3nt: TGTGCCAGCAGCTTGACCCAGGGGGATAGTACACCCCTCCACTTT
CDR3aa: CASSLTQGDSTPLHF

j_gene: TRBJ2-7
abundance: NA
v_gene: TRBV2
d_gene: NA
CDR3nt: TGTGCCAGCAGTGTGCGGGTCAGCTCCTACGAGCAGTACTTC
CDR3aa: CASSVRVSSYEQYF

j_gene: TRBJ1-5
abundance: NA
v_gene: TRBV28
d_gene: NA
CDR3nt: TGTGCCAGCAGAAGGGGCGGCAATCAGCCCCAGCATTTT
CDR3aa: CASRRGGNQPQHF

j_gene: TRBJ2-3
abundance: NA
v_gene: TRBV9
d_gene: TRBD2
CDR3nt: TGTGCCAGCAGCGTAGCGGGAGGGAGCACAGATACGCAGTATTTT
CDR3aa: CASSVAGGSTDTQYF

j_gene: TRBJ1-6
abundance: NA
v_gene: TRBV27
d_gene: NA
CDR3nt: TGTGCCAGCAGCCCTAAGAGGTCACCCCTCCACTTT
CDR3aa: CASSPKRSPLHF